These 27 T cell receptor beta chains were sequenced from one sample in a study of shared clonotypes between healthy human individuals. The assay was immunoSEQ multiplex PCR, and TCRdb's table has in-frame clones only and misses some. The data show some 2,100,000 clones, with more than 85% seen just once and under 2% held by the top ten. Naive-designated CD8 cells lacked CD45RO, were positively enriched for CCR7, and omitted terminally differentiated effector memory CD45RA+ cells. Sequenced input: naive CD8+ T cells from PBMCs. The receptors originated from a man aged 18 to 29 in good health. Some clones in this sample may be carry-over from other donors' samples.

The chain recombines TRBV27 with TRBJ2-2, with 11 positions matching TRBD2. Unmatched junction bases numbered 13, after V lost 6 bases and J lost 4 bases. CDR3 length equals 18 residues. Germline assignment: CDR1 MNHEY and CDR2 SMNVEV (reference sequence). CDR3 in DNA: TGTGCCAGCAGCTTCGTAACCACTAGCGGGAGATTCACCGGGGAGCTGTTTTTT. As protein: CASSFVTTSGRFTGELFF.

The V and J genes are TRBV9 and TRBJ2-7; 11 bases are shared with TRBD2. CDR3 size: 15 residues. The germline V gene has CDR1 SGDLS and CDR2 YYNGEE. After removal of 4 bases from V and 7 bases from J, the junction contained 10 bases not matched to a gene. The CDR3 DNA sequence: TGTGCCAGCAGCCAATATAGCGGGAGGGCCGGAGAGCAGTACTTC. Translated, it gives CASSQYSGRAGEQYF.

In its sample, this clone was seen once. The rearrangement joins TRBV15 to TRBJ2-2; D is ambiguous. The V end lost 2 bases, the J end lost 0 bases, and 7 bases lay between the germline ends. The V gene's germline CDR1 is LNHNV and CDR2 YYDKDF (reference sequence). The CDR3 is 15 residues long. The CDR3 loop reads CATSRQETNTGELFF. The DNA for the CDR3 is TGTGCCACCAGCAGACAGGAAACGAACACCGGGGAGCTGTTTTTT.

J is TRBJ1-6 and V is TRBV6-5; no clear D gene. The CDR3 sequence is 15 residues long. With 5 bases removed from V and 3 bases from J, the gap between germline ends came to 11 bases. Germline CDR1 is MNHEY and CDR2 is SVGAGI. CDR3 DNA: TGTGCCAGCAGTGCTACGGGGAACTATAATTCACCCCTCCACTTT. Its protein is CASSATGNYNSPLHF.

The chain has TRBV4-1 and TRBJ1-1; D not resolved. This CDR3 contains 14 residues. Germline values: CDR1 MGHRA, CDR2 YSYEKL. Trimming took off 4 bases at V and 6 bases at J, with 15 bases between the two ends. The CDR3 loop is CASSPPTGWAEAFF. The CDR3 region has the DNA TGCGCCAGCAGCCCCCCAACCGGGTGGGCTGAAGCTTTCTTT.

This rearrangement joins TRBV4-2 to TRBJ2-7; D might be TRBD1 or TRBD2, each matching 5 bases. Germline CDR1 LGHNA, CDR2 YNFKEQ. With 2 bases removed from V and 2 bases from J, the gap between germline ends came to 13 bases. The CDR3 loop spans 15 amino acids. CDR3 sequence reads: CASSQMARGAYEQYF. CDR3 nucleotides: TGTGCCAGCAGCCAAATGGCTCGAGGGGCCTACGAGCAGTACTTC.

This CDR3 is CATSESDRARRTGELFF. The CDR3 DNA reads as TGTGCCACCAGCGAGTCAGACAGGGCCCGAAGGACCGGGGAGCTGTTTTTT. The chain joins TRBV15 to TRBJ2-2, with TRBD1 identical over 7 bases. Per the germline V gene, CDR1 is LNHNV and CDR2 is YYDKDF (reference sequence). This CDR3 spans 17 amino acids. Losses at the gene ends were 5 bases for V and 5 bases for J; bases not matched to a gene: 14.

The gene calls are TRBV29-1 and TRBJ2-1, with D perhaps TRBD1 or TRBD2 (5 bases each). With 4 bases removed from V and 10 bases from J, the gap between germline ends came to 20 bases. CDR3 length: 14 residues. CDR1 is SQVTM, CDR2 ANQGSEA, per germline. The CDR3 sequence is CSVAVIKVWGEQFF. CDR3 nucleotide sequence: TGCAGCGTTGCGGTCATAAAGGTGTGGGGGGAGCAGTTCTTC.

The genes are TRBV2 and TRBJ2-7, with D perhaps matching TRBD1 (7 bases). V lost 2 bases and J lost 3, with 26 bases in between. The germline V gene encodes CDR1 SNHLY and CDR2 FYNNEI. This CDR3 contains 19 residues. The DNA for the CDR3 is TGTGCCAGCAGTGAAAGCCTAGCGACAGGGTTGTTTTGGCTCTACGAGCAGTACTTC. This translates into CASSESLATGLFWLYEQYF.

The rearrangement uses TRBV5-6 and TRBJ1-1; possibly TRBD1 for D (5 bases). V gave up 1 base and J gave up 6 bases, with 16 bases separating them. This CDR3 comprises 15 residues. Germline V CDR1 and CDR2: SGHDT, YYEEEE. CDR3 residues: CASSLFYGPGAEAFF. Here the CDR3 DNA reads TGTGCCAGCAGCTTGTTTTATGGCCCGGGGGCTGAAGCTTTCTTT.

J is TRBJ1-5 and V is TRBV14; D not certain. V gave up 1 base and J gave up 2 bases, with 9 bases separating them. Germline V gene data show CDR1 as SGHDN and CDR2 as FVKESK. The CDR3 runs to 15 residues. The CDR3 is CASSQGRAGNQPQHF. The CDR3 DNA reads TGTGCCAGCAGCCAAGGGAGGGCCGGCAATCAGCCCCAGCATTTT.

The chain has TRBV12-5 and TRBJ2-2, with 7 bases identical to TRBD2. There are 15 residues in the CDR3. Trimming cost V 3 bases and J 5 bases; bases outside gene matches: 6. Germline CDR1 LGHNT, CDR2 FRNRAP. The CDR3 region is CASGFWGAGTGELFF. DNA of the CDR3: TGTGCTAGTGGTTTTTGGGGAGCGGGGACCGGGGAGCTGTTTTTT. Full variable domain (rest looked up from reference TRBV12-5 and TRBJ2-2): DARVTQTPRHKVTEMGQEVTMRCQPILGHNTVFWYRQTMMQGLELLAYFRNRAPLDDSGMPKDRFSAEMPDATLATLKIQPSEPRDSAVYFCASGFWGAGTGELFFGEGSRLTVL.

The chain joins TRBV9 to TRBJ2-7; tentative D call: TRBD1 (5 bases). The CDR3 consists of 15 residues. The germline V gene encodes CDR1 SGDLS and CDR2 YYNGEE. Trimming left V 4 bases short and J 4 bases short, with 18 bases between. CDR3 DNA sequence: TGTGCCAGCAGCCCTCGAAACAGGCTAGATTACGAGCAGTACTTC. Translated, it gives CASSPRNRLDYEQYF.

The V gene is TRBV15, the J gene TRBJ2-7, with TRBD1 matching over 8 bases. Germline V gene lookup returns CDR1 LNHNV and CDR2 YYDKDF (reference sequence). This CDR3 region has 14 residues. J gave up 6 bases and V 2 bases, and 6 bases lay outside the gene matches. CDR3 bases: TGTGCCACCAGCAGATCCTTACAGGGGGGCGAGCAGTACTTC. Translated: CATSRSLQGGEQYF.

J is TRBJ2-3 and V is TRBV12-1; no DNA check was done on the table's D call, TRBD1. TRBV12-1 is listed as a pseudogene. The CDR3 consists of 17 residues. Here the CDR3 DNA reads TGTGCCAGCAGTTCCAACCCCGGGACAGGGGACACAGATACGCAGTATTTT. This gives the protein CASSSNPGTGDTDTQYF.

This chain links TRBV27 with TRBJ2-2, with 9 bases identical to TRBD1. The CDR3 spans 16 residues. Germline lookup yields CDR1 MNHEY and CDR2 SMNVEV (reference sequence). With V trimmed by 6 bases and J by 10 bases, 15 bases remained unmatched. The DNA for the CDR3 is TGTGCCAGCAGCACTACAGTGGACAGGGGAGGCGAGGAGCTGTTTTTT. It codes for CASSTTVDRGGEELFF.

The CDR3 DNA sequence: TGTGCCAGCAGCTTAGATGGGGGGGCGATACTTCAGGAGCAGTACTTC. Protein product: CASSLDGGAILQEQYF. V gene TRBV11-2 combines with J gene TRBJ2-7; D possibly corresponds to TRBD2 (7 bases). The CDR3 consists of 16 residues. CDR1 and CDR2 from the germline V gene are SGHAT and FQNNGV. The V and J ends lost 0 bases and 7 bases respectively, with 19 bases between them.

The gene calls are TRBV28 and TRBJ2-1; the match to TRBD1 covers 9 bases. Germline V gene lookup returns CDR1 MDHEN and CDR2 SYDVKM. V gave up 6 bases and J gave up 8 bases; unmatched junction bases: 11. This CDR3 comprises 15 residues. CDR3 bases: TGTGCCAGCAGGCCTCGGGACAGGGAATCGGATGAGCAGTTCTTC. Translating it yields CASRPRDRESDEQFF.

Notes on this clone: Other DNA sequences in the sample encode the same CDR3. The chain recombines TRBV27 with TRBJ2-7; D not resolved. Germline V gives CDR1 MNHEY, CDR2 SMNVEV (reference sequence). V dropped 2 bases and J dropped 3 bases, with 11 bases sitting between them. This CDR3 is built from 14 residues. The CDR3 reads CASSLISSSYEQYF. The CDR3 DNA reads as TGTGCCAGCAGTTTAATATCGTCGAGCTACGAGCAGTACTTC.

V and J are TRBV11-2 and TRBJ2-5; D is possibly TRBD1 (6 bases). V lost 6 bases and J lost 2, with 22 bases in between. Germline CDR1 is SGHAT and CDR2 is FQNNGV. The CDR3 has 17 amino acids. CDR3 coding DNA: TGTGCCAGCAGGCCGAAGGGGGTAAGGGATGTACAAGAGACCCAGTACTTC. Its protein is CASRPKGVRDVQETQYF.

The chain links TRBV29-1 to TRBJ1-2, with D possibly matching TRBD1 (5 bases). Germline V gene data show CDR1 as SQVTM and CDR2 as ANQGSEA. V lost 6 bases and J lost 4, with 24 bases in between. There are 16 residues in the CDR3. The CDR3 coding sequence is TGCAGCGTCCGACCTGTATTCTCGGGGCGCGGCTATGGCTACACCTTC. This encodes CSVRPVFSGRGYGYTF.

This clone was recorded only once. The rearrangement joins TRBV4-1 to TRBJ1-1, with D hard to call. Germline V gives CDR1 MGHRA, CDR2 YSYEKL. The V gene lost 4 bases and the J gene lost 1 base, with 10 bases spanning the gap. This CDR3 comprises 14 residues. In nucleotides, the CDR3 is TGCGCCAGCAGCCCACACACAGCGAACACTGAAGCTTTCTTT. This encodes CASSPHTANTEAFF.

A single count supports this clone. The rearrangement joins TRBV9 to TRBJ2-1, with D perhaps TRBD1 (5 bases). Trimming cost V 3 bases and J 2 bases, with 12 bases left between them. The CDR3 extends over 15 amino acids. Germline V gene lookup returns CDR1 SGDLS and CDR2 YYNGEE. Written as DNA, the CDR3 is TGTGCCAGCAGCGAAGGACATGGTCCCTACAATGAGCAGTTCTTC. Its translation: CASSEGHGPYNEQFF.

As for this clone: The sample holds other DNA sequences that translate to the same CDR3. The V gene is TRBV28, the J gene TRBJ2-7, with D perhaps matching TRBD1 or TRBD2 (5 bases each). Germline values: CDR1 MDHEN, CDR2 SYDVKM. With 2 bases removed from V and 0 bases from J, the gap between germline ends came to 8 bases. This CDR3 is 14 amino acids long. CDR3 residues: CASSLGGSSYEQYF. The DNA for the CDR3 is TGTGCCAGCAGTTTAGGGGGTTCCTCCTACGAGCAGTACTTC.

The chain carries TRBV7-3 and TRBJ2-1; D perhaps matches TRBD1 (6 bases). Germline V gene lookup returns CDR1 SGHTA and CDR2 FQGTGA. This CDR3 has 15 amino acids. Trimming took 4 bases from V and 6 from J, leaving 16 bases between them. CDR3: CASSSRDTQGNEQFF. CDR3 DNA sequence: TGTGCCAGCAGCTCCCGGGACACCCAAGGCAATGAGCAGTTCTTC.

This chain connects TRBV5-6 to TRBJ1-4; D might be TRBD1 (6 bases). The CDR3 contains 16 residues. In germline, CDR1 is SGHDT, CDR2 YYEEEE. Deletions cut 0 bases from V and 6 bases from J, with 15 bases between. CDR3 sequence: CASSLAGEGEHEKLFF. For the CDR3, the DNA is TGTGCCAGCAGCTTGGCCGGGGAGGGGGAACATGAAAAACTGTTTTTT.

This chain links TRBV28 with TRBJ2-3, with D unclear. The CDR3 loop spans 16 amino acids. Germline CDR1 is MDHEN and CDR2 is SYDVKM. Between the trimmed V and J ends, which lost 1 base and 1 base, there was a span of 12 bases. The CDR3 loop reads CASSLFAVGRTDTQYF. The CDR3 region has the DNA TGTGCCAGCAGTTTATTCGCGGTTGGACGCACAGATACGCAGTATTTT.